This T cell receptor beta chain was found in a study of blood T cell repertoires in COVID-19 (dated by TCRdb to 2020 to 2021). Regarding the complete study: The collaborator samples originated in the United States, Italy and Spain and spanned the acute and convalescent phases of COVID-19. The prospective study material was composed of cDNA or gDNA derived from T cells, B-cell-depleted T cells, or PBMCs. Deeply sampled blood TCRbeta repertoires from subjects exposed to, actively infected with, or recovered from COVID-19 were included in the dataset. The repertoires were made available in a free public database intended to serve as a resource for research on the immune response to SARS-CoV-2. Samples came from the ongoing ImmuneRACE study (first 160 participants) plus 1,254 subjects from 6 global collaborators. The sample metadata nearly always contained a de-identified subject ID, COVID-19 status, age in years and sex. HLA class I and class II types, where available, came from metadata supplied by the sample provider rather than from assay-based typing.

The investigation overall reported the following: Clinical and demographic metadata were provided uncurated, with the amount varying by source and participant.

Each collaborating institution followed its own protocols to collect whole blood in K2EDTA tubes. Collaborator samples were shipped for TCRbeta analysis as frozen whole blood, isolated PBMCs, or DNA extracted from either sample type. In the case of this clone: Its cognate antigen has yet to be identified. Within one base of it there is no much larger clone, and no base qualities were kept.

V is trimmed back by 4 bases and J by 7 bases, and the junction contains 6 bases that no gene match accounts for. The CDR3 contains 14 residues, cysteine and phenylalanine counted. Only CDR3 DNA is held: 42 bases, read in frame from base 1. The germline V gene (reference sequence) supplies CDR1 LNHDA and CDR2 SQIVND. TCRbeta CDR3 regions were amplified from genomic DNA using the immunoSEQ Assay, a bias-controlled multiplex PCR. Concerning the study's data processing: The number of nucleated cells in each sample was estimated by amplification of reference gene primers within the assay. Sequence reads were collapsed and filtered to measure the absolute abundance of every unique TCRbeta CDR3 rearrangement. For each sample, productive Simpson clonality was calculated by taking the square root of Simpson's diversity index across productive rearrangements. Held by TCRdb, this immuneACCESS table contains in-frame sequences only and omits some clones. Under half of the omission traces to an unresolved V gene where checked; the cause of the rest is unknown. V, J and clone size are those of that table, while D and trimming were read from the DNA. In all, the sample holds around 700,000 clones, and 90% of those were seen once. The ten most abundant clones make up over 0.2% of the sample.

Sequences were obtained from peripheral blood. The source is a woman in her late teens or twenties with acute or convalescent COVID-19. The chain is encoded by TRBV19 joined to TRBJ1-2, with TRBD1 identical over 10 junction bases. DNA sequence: TGTGCCAGTAGTACGAGACAGGGGGCTGGTGGCTACACCTTC. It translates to CASSTRQGAGGYTF.